The table lists the clone carrying this T cell receptor beta chain with a few counts. The target antigen is unknown. This specimen comes from a study of vaccination effects on CD4 cells after COVID-19. Study summary: Pools of viral peptides were used by the ViraFEST assay to expand antigen-specific CD4+ T cells ahead of sequencing. The cohort was immunized with two doses of either the BNT162b2 or mRNA-1273 vaccine.

When around nine days of culture had elapsed, CD4+ T cells were isolated. Clones were sequenced by immunoSEQ multiplex PCR, and TCRdb holds only the in-frame ones, with some missing. In the table there are around 70,000 clones, around 77% of which are singletons. The CDR3 sequence is 14 residues long. V lost 2 bases to trimming and J lost 7 bases; unmatched junction nucleotides: 4. From germline, CDR1 is MNHEY and CDR2 SVGEGT. This specimen consisted of CD4+ T cells from PBMCs cultured without peptide, obtained before COVID-19 vaccination. This sequence joins TRBV6-2 or TRBV6-3 and TRBJ1-5; 8 nucleotides line up with TRBD1. The receptor comes from a human donor who received a COVID-19 vaccine. CDR3: CASSYVDRDQPQHF. CDR3 sequence (DNA): TGTGCCAGCAGTTACGTGGACAGGGACCAGCCCCAGCATTTT.